The rows below give T cell receptor beta chains drawn from one sample of a study of T cell responses to AZD1222 COVID-19 vaccine. The table came from immunoSEQ multiplex PCR; TCRdb's copy has only in-frame clones and leaves some out. The sample lists 80,000 or so clones, just over 90% seen once, with under 5% in the top ten. The sequences come from peripheral blood, collected on day 0 of MenACWY control vaccination. The receptor set was obtained from an adult in good health. Each CDR3 is given with its conserved first and last residue. Each record gives: J gene, V gene, clone size, D gene, CDR3 protein, CDR3 DNA. The D gene is left open where the match is weak. Not all rows give a size; the values are once, few, many and, for expanded clones, a class.

TRBJ1-2 | TRBV7-9 | - | TRBD1 | CASSPGGQEKIYGYTF | TGTGCCAGCAGCCCCGGGGGACAGGAGAAGATCTATGGCTACACCTTC
TRBJ2-2 | TRBV11-2 | - | TRBD1 | CASSPDRSNTGELFF | TGTGCCAGCAGCCCGGACAGGTCGAACACCGGGGAGCTGTTTTTT
TRBJ1-1 | TRBV6-2/TRBV6-3 | - | - | CASSSFGVTTEAFF | TGTGCCAGCAGTTCGTTCGGGGTTACTACTGAAGCTTTCTTT
TRBJ1-2 | TRBV18 | - | - | CASSNITGPANYGYTF | TGTGCCAGCTCAAACATAACAGGGCCAGCTAACTATGGCTACACCTTC
TRBJ2-5 | TRBV19 | - | - | CASSAAQETQYF | TGTGCCAGTAGTGCAGCCCAAGAGACCCAGTACTTC
TRBJ1-2 | TRBV5-1 | - | - | CASSLDGLRGYTF | TGCGCCAGCAGCTTGGACGGTCTTCGCGGCTACACCTTC
TRBJ1-2 | TRBV12-3/TRBV12-4 | once | - | CASRPAAGGYTF | TGTGCCAGCAGGCCTGCCGCAGGGGGCTACACCTTC
TRBJ2-7 | TRBV7-2 | - | - | CASSSFGGSYEQYF | TGTGCCAGCAGCTCCTTTGGGGGTTCCTACGAGCAGTACTTC
TRBJ2-2 | TRBV5-1 | once | TRBD1 | CASSSGQGNTGELFF | TGCGCCAGCAGCTCCGGACAGGGCAACACCGGGGAGCTGTTTTTT
TRBJ2-1 | TRBV11-3 | - | TRBD2 | CASSLALAVLNEQFF | TGTGCCAGCAGCTTAGCGCTAGCGGTTCTCAATGAGCAGTTCTTC
TRBJ1-6 | TRBV2 | - | - | CASYHRASLGSPLHF | TGTGCCAGCTATCACAGGGCCTCTTTGGGTTCACCCCTCCACTTT
TRBJ2-1 | TRBV7-3 | - | TRBD1 | CASSLMGQANEQFF | TGTGCCAGCAGCTTAATGGGACAGGCTAACGAGCAGTTCTTC
TRBJ2-3 | TRBV5-6 | - | TRBD1 | CASSQQGLETDTQYF | TGTGCCAGCAGCCAACAGGGGTTGGAGACAGATACGCAGTATTTT
TRBJ2-5 | TRBV5-1 | - | - | CASSRTDQETQYF | TGCGCCAGCAGCCGGACGGACCAAGAGACCCAGTACTTC
TRBJ2-7 | TRBV28 | - | - | CASSLSGSSYEQYF | TGTGCCAGCAGTTTATCCGGCTCGTCCTACGAGCAGTACTTC
TRBJ2-7 | TRBV7-9 | - | - | CASTKGDPEQYF | TGTGCCAGCACTAAGGGGGACCCCGAGCAGTACTTC
TRBJ2-1 | TRBV27 | once | - | CASSLTLNEQFF | TGTGCCAGCAGCCTGACCCTTAATGAGCAGTTCTTC
TRBJ2-6 | TRBV4-3 | - | TRBD2 | CASSQVGLAGVRGANVLTF | TGCGCCAGCAGCCAAGTGGGACTAGCGGGAGTGCGTGGGGCCAACGTCCTGACTTTC
TRBJ2-4 | TRBV29-1 | few | - | CSVEDRLGPGYIQYF | TGCAGCGTTGAAGATCGTCTGGGGCCGGGGTACATTCAGTACTTC
TRBJ1-6 | TRBV28 | - | - | CASSLRRGGGSPLHF | TGTGCCAGCAGTTTACGTCGTGGTGGGGGCTCACCCCTCCACTTT
TRBJ2-1 | TRBV5-1 | - | - | CASSLNSYNEQFF | TGCGCCAGCAGCTTAAACTCCTACAATGAGCAGTTCTTC
TRBJ2-1 | TRBV19 | - | - | CASSPDPTGGTKQFF | TGTGCCAGTAGTCCCGACCCGACAGGCGGGACCAAGCAGTTCTTC
TRBJ1-3 | TRBV11-2 | - | - | CASSQENTIYF | TGTGCCAGCAGCCAGGAAAACACCATATATTTT
TRBJ1-2 | TRBV6-5 | - | - | CASVGGGYTF | TGTGCCAGCGTGGGGGGTGGCTACACCTTC
TRBJ1-4 | TRBV10-2 | - | - | CASTRGGGHEKLFF | TGCGCCAGCACGCGAGGAGGGGGTCATGAAAAACTGTTTTTT
TRBJ2-7 | TRBV11-2 | few | - | CASSSHSEQYF | TGTGCCAGCAGCTCCCACAGCGAGCAGTACTTC
TRBJ2-2 | TRBV4-2 | - | - | CASSQRSGVSNTGELFF | TGTGCCAGCAGCCAACGGTCTGGGGTCTCGAACACCGGGGAGCTGTTTTTT
TRBJ1-6 | TRBV7-9 | - | TRBD1 | CASRDTGGSSPLHF | TGTGCCAGCAGGGACACAGGGGGCAGCTCACCCCTCCACTTT
TRBJ1-1 | TRBV15 | - | - | CATSRGLLDTEAFF | TGTGCCACCAGCAGGGGCCTCTTGGACACTGAAGCTTTCTTT
TRBJ1-5 | TRBV7-2 | - | - | CASSTIQNQPQHF | TGTGCCAGCAGCACTATACAAAATCAGCCCCAGCATTTT
TRBJ1-3 | TRBV2 | - | - | CASSARGGLSGNTIYF | TGTGCCAGCAGCGCGAGGGGGGGCCTCTCTGGAAACACCATATATTTT
TRBJ2-4 | TRBV19 | - | - | CASSIKNSLVNIQYF | TGTGCCAGTAGTATAAAGAACAGCCTAGTGAACATTCAGTACTTC
TRBJ1-1 | TRBV29-1 | - | - | CSVGGEAFF | TGCAGCGTTGGTGGGGAAGCTTTCTTT
TRBJ2-3 | TRBV11-2 | - | TRBD2 | CASSLAASGSQDTQYF | TGTGCCAGCAGCTTAGCGGCTAGCGGGAGTCAGGATACGCAGTATTTT
TRBJ2-3 | TRBV29-1 | - | - | CSGAAGASTDTQYF | TGCAGCGGGGCGGCAGGAGCTAGCACAGATACGCAGTATTTT